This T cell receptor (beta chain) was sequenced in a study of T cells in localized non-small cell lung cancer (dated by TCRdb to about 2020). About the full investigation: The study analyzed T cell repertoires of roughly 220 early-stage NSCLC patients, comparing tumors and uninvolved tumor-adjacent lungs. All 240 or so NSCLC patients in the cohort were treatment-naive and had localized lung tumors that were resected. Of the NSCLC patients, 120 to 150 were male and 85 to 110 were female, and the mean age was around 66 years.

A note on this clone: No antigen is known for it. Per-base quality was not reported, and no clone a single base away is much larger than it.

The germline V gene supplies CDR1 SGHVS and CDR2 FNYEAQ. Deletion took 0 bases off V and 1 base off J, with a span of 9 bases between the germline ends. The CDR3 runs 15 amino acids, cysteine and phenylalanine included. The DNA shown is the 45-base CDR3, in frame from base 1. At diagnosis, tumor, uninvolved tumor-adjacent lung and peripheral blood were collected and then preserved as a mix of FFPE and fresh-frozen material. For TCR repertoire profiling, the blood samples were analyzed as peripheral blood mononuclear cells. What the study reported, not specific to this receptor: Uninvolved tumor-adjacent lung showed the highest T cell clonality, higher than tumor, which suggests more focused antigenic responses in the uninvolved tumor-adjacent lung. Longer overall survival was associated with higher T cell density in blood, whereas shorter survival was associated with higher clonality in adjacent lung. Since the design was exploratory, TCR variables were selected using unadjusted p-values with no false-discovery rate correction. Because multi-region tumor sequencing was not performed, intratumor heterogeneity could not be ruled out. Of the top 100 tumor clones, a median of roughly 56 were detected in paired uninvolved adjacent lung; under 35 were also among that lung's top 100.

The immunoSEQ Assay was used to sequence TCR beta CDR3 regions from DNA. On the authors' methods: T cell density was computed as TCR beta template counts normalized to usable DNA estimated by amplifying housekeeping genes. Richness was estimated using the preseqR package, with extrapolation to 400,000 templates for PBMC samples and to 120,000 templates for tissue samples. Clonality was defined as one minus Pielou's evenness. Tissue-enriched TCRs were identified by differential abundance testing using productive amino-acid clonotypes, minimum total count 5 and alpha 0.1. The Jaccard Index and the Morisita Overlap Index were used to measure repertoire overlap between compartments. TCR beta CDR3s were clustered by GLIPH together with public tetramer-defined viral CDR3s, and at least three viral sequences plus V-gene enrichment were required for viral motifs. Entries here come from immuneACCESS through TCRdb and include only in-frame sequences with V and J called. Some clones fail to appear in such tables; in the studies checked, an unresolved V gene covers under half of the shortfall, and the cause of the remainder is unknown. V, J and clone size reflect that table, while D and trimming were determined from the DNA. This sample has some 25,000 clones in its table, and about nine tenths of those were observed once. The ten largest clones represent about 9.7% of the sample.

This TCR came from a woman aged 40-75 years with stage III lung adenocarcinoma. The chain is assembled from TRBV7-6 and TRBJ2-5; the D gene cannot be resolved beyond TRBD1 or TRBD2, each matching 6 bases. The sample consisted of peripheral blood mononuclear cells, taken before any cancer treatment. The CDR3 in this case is CASSLAGGFQETQYF. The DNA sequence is TGTGCCAGCAGCTTAGCGGGGGGCTTCCAAGAGACCCAGTACTTC.